Listed below are T cell receptor beta chains from one sample, sequenced in a study of OX40 agonist ivuxolimab in advanced cancers. Assay used: immunoSEQ multiplex PCR; TCRdb lists only in-frame clones, some missing. The table has 55,000 to 85,000 clones, around nine tenths seen once. The sequences come from CD4+ or CD8+ T cells sorted from blood, collected in a trial of the OX40 agonist ivuxolimab. The receptors were sampled from an adult with an advanced solid tumor such as melanoma, head and neck, liver or kidney cancer. The CDR3 runs from the conserved cysteine through the conserved F or W. The order of the fields is V gene, D gene, J gene, CDR3 protein. The D gene is left open where the match is weak.

TRBV2,TRBD1,TRBJ2-2,CARNGQGSGELFF
TRBV7-8,-,TRBJ1-1,CASSYVGVTEAFF
TRBV5-6,-,TRBJ2-5,CASSPEEGGETQYF
TRBV7-9,TRBD1,TRBJ1-1,CASSRQGLGWTEAFF
TRBV9,-,TRBJ1-1,CASSMGPNTEAFF
TRBV6-1,-,TRBJ2-3,CASIAWDGGDTQYF
TRBV27,-,TRBJ1-1,CASSWGQNTEAFF
TRBV13,-,TRBJ1-6,CASSLGAGRGSPLHF
TRBV7-9,TRBD1,TRBJ2-7,CASSPPDRGHYEQYF
TRBV4-1,-,TRBJ2-1,CASSQDSGAYYNEQFF
TRBV9,TRBD1,TRBJ2-2,CASSARDRVGTGELFF
TRBV5-4,TRBD2,TRBJ2-5,CASSLRGGGAAETQYF
TRBV28,-,TRBJ2-3,CASSFVAGTDTQYF
TRBV11-2,TRBD1,TRBJ1-2,CASSLYRGTSYGYTF
TRBV11-3,-,TRBJ2-1,CASSFTSEGSGNEQFF
TRBV11-2,-,TRBJ1-3,CASSLDPTAGNTIYF
TRBV5-1,-,TRBJ2-2,CASSSRMGETGELFF
TRBV5-1,-,TRBJ2-7,CASSLNSQTTYEQYF
TRBV2,TRBD2,TRBJ2-7,CASSEFVAGVNEQYF
TRBV29-1,-,TRBJ2-7,CSVVGGDSAYEQYF
TRBV11-2,TRBD1,TRBJ1-1,CASRPTGGTEAFF
TRBV5-6,-,TRBJ1-4,CASSLSSNEKLFF